This T cell receptor (beta chain) emerged from a study of T cell responses to AZD1222 COVID-19 vaccine. Whole-study results and caveats: Repertoires were obtained only post-peak T cell response. In the spike-specific TCR repertoire, nearly half reportedly target unmutated variant regions.

Some clones are missing from TCRdb's copy, which holds only in-frame ones; the method was immunoSEQ multiplex PCR. In the table there are some 96,000 clones, roughly 90% of which are singletons. As for this clone: The antigen remains unidentified.

The receptor was isolated from an adult in good health. The sample in question was peripheral blood, obtained on day 0 of AZD1222 vaccination.

Here the CDR3 reads CASSQDRDERETQYF. The CDR3 region has the DNA TGCGCCAGCAGCCAAGACCGGGATGAGAGGGAGACCCAGTACTTC. The genes are TRBV4-1 and TRBJ2-5; perhaps TRBD2 as D (5 bases). V was pared by 0 bases and J by 5 bases, with 13 bases between. The CDR3 has 15 residues. From germline, CDR1 is MGHRA and CDR2 YSYEKL.